This TCR beta chain was retrieved from a study of beta chain features in type 1 diabetes. This clone was seen only a few times. Its antigen remains unknown. The isolated RNA, all of it, was reverse transcribed, so expressed TCRB transcripts were what got sequenced. Libraries were prepared by immunoSEQ multiplex PCR; TCRdb keeps only in-frame clonotypes and omits some of them. Among roughly 160,000 clones listed, 7.5% to 8.5% were seen once. Broader study findings: Within patients, naive, central memory and Treg TCRB repertoires seemed more similar than within healthy donors. There was a moderate but significant shortening of TCRB CDR3s in all four CD4+ subsets of Type 1 diabetes patients.

Averaging approximately 0.11 L, one heparinised blood draw was given by each donor. Per the germline V gene, CDR1 is SGHTA and CDR2 is FQGNSA. V dropped 5 bases and J dropped 4; count of bases not matched to a gene: 7. There are 15 residues in the CDR3. The J gene is TRBJ2-7, the V gene TRBV7-2, with 11 nucleotides matching TRBD2. Source material: central memory CD4+ T cells from blood. The source of this sequence is a man aged 18 to 30 with type 1 diabetes. CDR3 sequence (DNA): TGTGCCAGCAGCGATCGACTAGCGGGGAATTACGAGCAGTACTTC. It specifies CASSDRLAGNYEQYF.